This TCR beta chain was captured by sequencing in a study of shared clonotypes between healthy human individuals. General study results and limits: Rarefaction revealed incomplete sorted-subset sequencing despite large depth. Four donors shared 5% to 5.5% of their naive CD4 clonotypes.

Measured with immunoSEQ multiplex PCR; TCRdb has only the in-frame clones, and not every one. The sample shows approximately 980,000 clones, over 75% of them seen only once. Points on this clone: Antigen unknown.

This TCR derives from a man aged 18 to 30 in good health. Material for sequencing was memory CD4+ T cells sorted from blood. Subset meaning: CD45RA-negative fraction.

The CDR3: CASSGQGAIEAFF. CDR3 bases: TGTGCCAGCAGTGGACAGGGGGCCATTGAAGCTTTCTTT. The chain is built from TRBV28 and TRBJ1-1, with 11 positions matching TRBD1. V shed 5 bases, J shed 7 bases, and the junction held 3 bases outside the gene matches. The CDR3 is 13 amino acids. CDR1 is MDHEN, CDR2 SYDVKM, per germline. The complete variable domain, with remaining parts taken from reference TRBV28 and TRBJ1-1, reads DVKVTQSSRYLVKRTGEKVFLECVQDMDHENMFWYRQDPGLGLRLIYFSYDVKMKEKGDIPEGYSVSREKKERFSLILESASTNQTSMYLCASSGQGAIEAFFGQGTRLTVV.